The TCR beta chain described here comes from a study of T cells in women clearing cervical HPV infection. A remark on this clone: The read ends 3 residues early relative to the CDR3; the germline J gene fills the gap.

MY09/MY11 PCR detected cervical HPV DNA; dot-blot assigned genotypes. Trimming removed 0 bases at V and 2 bases at J, with 9 bases between. The germline V gene encodes CDR1 SGHRS and CDR2 YFSETQ. The CDR3 totals 15 residues. The table came from immunoSEQ multiplex PCR; TCRdb's copy has only in-frame clones and leaves some out. The table lists around 23,000 clones. Sequenced material: blood buffy coat. The chain carries TRBV5-1 and TRBJ2-1, with D possibly being TRBD1 (6 bases). The source of this sequence is a woman aged 18 to 75 with a cervical HPV16 infection that either progressed to CIN3+ or cleared (not recorded which). CDR3 region: CASSLDRAPYNEQFF. The covered CDR3 bases are TGCGCCAGCAGCTTGGACAGGGCCCCCTACAATGAG.